This passage covers 21 T cell receptor beta chains from one sample sequenced in a study of early T cells in non-severe SARS-CoV-2 infection. From the 5' RACE reads, TCRdb called clonotypes with MiXCR, one entry per CDR3 protein. The data contain about 63,000 distinct CDR3 sequences, roughly 13% of them singletons. Input material: whole blood. Receptor source: an adult who was a healthcare worker with PCR-confirmed SARS-CoV-2 infection or an uninfected control (not recorded which).

This clonotype showed up many times. The V gene is TRBV20-1, the J gene TRBJ2-1; 8 nucleotides line up with TRBD2. The CDR3 is made up of 17 amino acids. V lost 3 bases, J lost 0 bases, and 10 bases stayed unmatched. CDR1 DFQATT and CDR2 SNEGSKA come from the germline V gene (reference sequence). The CDR3 DNA follows: TGCAGTGCTAGGGTGGCGGGGGGCCGAAGCTCCTACAATGAGCAGTTCTTC. Translation: CSARVAGGRSSYNEQFF.

This clonotype has ten or more counts. V gene TRBV7-2 combines with J gene TRBJ2-7, with D perhaps TRBD1 (5 bases). CDR1 SGHTA and CDR2 FQGNSA come from the germline V gene. The CDR3 has 13 residues. Trimming took 3 bases from V and 1 from J, leaving 7 bases between them. The CDR3 DNA sequence: TGTGCCAGCAGCTTGGACATTTCCTACGAGCAGTACTTC. Translating it yields CASSLDISYEQYF.

This clonotype was seen a few times. V is TRBV20-1 and J is TRBJ2-5; possibly TRBD2 for D (6 bases). Trimming cost V 0 bases and J 4 bases, with 9 bases left between them. This CDR3 has 13 residues. Germline loops: CDR1 DFQATT, CDR2 SNEGSKA (reference sequence). This CDR3 is CSARERRGETQYF. CDR3 nucleotides: TGCAGTGCTAGAGAAAGGAGGGGAGAGACCCAGTACTTC.

This clonotype occurred many times. The chain is built from TRBV6-2 or TRBV6-3 and TRBJ1-1; TRBD1 is a possible D gene (5 bases). Germline CDR1 is MNHEY and CDR2 is SVGEGT. V was cut by 7 bases and J by 2 bases, with 8 bases left in between. The length of the CDR3 is 12 residues. CDR3 in amino acids: CASTRTNTEAFF. The CDR3 nucleotides read TGTGCCAGCACCCGGACAAACACTGAAGCTTTCTTT.

J is TRBJ2-7 and V is TRBV12-3 or TRBV12-4; D uncertain. The CDR3 has 14 residues. The V gene lost 7 bases and the J gene lost 1 base, with 14 bases spanning the gap. In nucleotides, the CDR3 is TGTGCCAGCACCTCCCATTTACAATCCTACGAGCAGTACTTC. Its protein is CASTSHLQSYEQYF.

At least ten counts were recorded for this clonotype. This sequence joins TRBV10-3 and TRBJ1-3; D gene uncertain. Deletions cut 0 bases from V and 10 bases from J, with 19 bases between. The CDR3 has 16 residues. Germline CDR1 is ENHRY and CDR2 is SYGVKD. The chain's CDR3 is CAISESTPGGAGTIYF. The CDR3 DNA sequence: TGTGCCATCAGTGAGTCGACCCCGGGAGGAGCGGGGACCATATATTTT.

The sample holds many counts of this clonotype. The CDR3 reads CASSSDGVQETQYF. As DNA, the CDR3 is TGTGCCAGCAGCTCGGACGGAGTACAAGAGACCCAGTACTTC. J is TRBJ2-5 and V is TRBV7-3; D gene unclear. The CDR3 is made up of 14 amino acids. From germline, CDR1 is SGHTA and CDR2 FQGTGA. The V and J ends lost 4 bases and 2 bases respectively, with 11 bases between them. Full variable domain (outside the CDR3, taken from reference TRBV7-3 and TRBJ2-5): GAGVSQTPSNKVTEKGKYVELRCDPISGHTALYWYRQSLGQGPEFLIYFQGTGAADDSGLPNDRFFAVRPEGSVSTLKIQRTERGDSAVYLCASSSDGVQETQYFGPGTRLLVL.

This clonotype was picked up many times. The chain carries TRBV6-4 and TRBJ2-5; 8 bases map to TRBD1. With 3 bases clipped from V and 6 bases from J, the junction kept 6 bases outside the gene matches. The CDR3 is made up of 14 amino acids. Germline V gives CDR1 MRHNA, CDR2 SNTAGT. The CDR3 DNA sequence: TGTGCCAGCAGTGAATCAGGGGGCGAGAAGACCCAGTACTTC. The encoded protein is CASSESGGEKTQYF.

Only a few counts were recorded for this clonotype. The V call is TRBV11-1, the J call TRBJ2-7, with unresolved D. This CDR3 has 14 residues. V was shortened by 5 bases and J by 0 bases, with 11 bases between the two germline ends. The germline CDR1 and CDR2 sequences are SGHAT and FQDESV (reference sequence). This CDR3 is CASSPDFSSYEQYF. The DNA for the CDR3 is TGTGCCAGCAGCCCCGACTTCAGCTCCTACGAGCAGTACTTC.

In its sample, this clonotype was seen many times. This chain links TRBV7-9 with TRBJ2-1; possible D gene TRBD2, 5 bases. Germline loops: CDR1 SEHNR, CDR2 FQNEAQ (reference sequence). CDR3 length: 13 amino acids. Trimming removed 1 base at V and 7 bases at J, with 8 bases between. CDR3 amino acids: CASSLVRGNEQFF. In nucleotides, the CDR3 is TGTGCCAGCAGCTTAGTTCGAGGGAATGAGCAGTTCTTC. Using reference TRBV7-9 and TRBJ2-1 for the parts outside the CDR3, the full variable domain is DTGVSQNPRHKITKRGQNVTFRCDPISEHNRLYWYRQTLGQGPEFLTYFQNEAQLEKSRLLSDRFSAERPKGSFSTLEIQRTEQGDSAMYLCASSLVRGNEQFFGPGTRLTVL.

This clonotype was recorded at least ten times. V gene TRBV27 combines with J gene TRBJ1-1; tentative D call: TRBD1 (5 bases). V gave up 3 bases and J gave up 1 base, with 9 bases separating them. Germline V CDR1 and CDR2: MNHEY, SMNVEV (reference sequence). This CDR3 comprises 14 residues. CDR3 sequence: CASSFMGTNTEAFF. The CDR3 DNA reads TGTGCCAGCAGTTTTATGGGGACGAACACTGAAGCTTTCTTT.

This clonotype was observed a few times. The chain employs TRBV29-1 and TRBJ2-3; D is possibly TRBD2 (5 bases). This CDR3 comprises 13 residues. CDR1 and CDR2 (germline): SQVTM, ANQGSEA. V was trimmed by 1 base and J by 5 bases, leaving 10 bases between them. Here the CDR3 reads CSVEAGRGDTQYF. In nucleotides, the CDR3 is TGCAGCGTTGAAGCCGGACGGGGAGATACGCAGTATTTT.

V is TRBV7-2 and J is TRBJ2-7; D is unresolved. There are 12 residues in the CDR3. The ends were cut back, 4 bases at V and 6 bases at J, with 10 bases in the middle. The germline V gene has CDR1 SGHTA and CDR2 FQGNSA. CDR3 bases: TGTGCCAGCAGCTCCTTAGCCGGCGAGCAGTACTTC. Its translation is CASSSLAGEQYF.

This clonotype has a count of ten or more. The chain joins TRBV24-1 to TRBJ2-3, with TRBD2 identical over 8 bases. The germline V gene has CDR1 KGHDR and CDR2 SFDVKD. This CDR3 has 15 residues. V lost 2 bases, J lost 4 bases, and 4 bases stayed unmatched. CDR3 sequence (DNA): TGTGCCACCAGTGATTCGGGGGGGGAGGCAGATACGCAGTATTTT. It yields the protein CATSDSGGEADTQYF.

There are a few counts of this clonotype. J is TRBJ2-1 and V is TRBV27; D is ambiguous. V was clipped by 2 bases and J by 4 bases, with 6 bases between them. Germline CDR1 and CDR2: MNHEY and SMNVEV (reference sequence). CDR3 size: 13 residues. CDR3 DNA: TGTGCCAGCAGTTTAAGGCTTTACAATGAGCAGTTCTTC. It translates to CASSLRLYNEQFF.

The chain employs TRBV7-9 and TRBJ1-6, with 10 bases lining up with TRBD1. The CDR3 length is 17 residues. Germline CDR1 SEHNR, CDR2 FQNEAQ (reference sequence). V lost 3 bases, J lost 7 bases, and 9 bases stayed unmatched. In DNA, the CDR3 is TGTGCCAGCAGCTTTCCCCCTCCGGGACAGGGGAATTCACCCCTCCACTTT. Protein product: CASSFPPPGQGNSPLHF.

Ten or more counts support this clonotype. The chain has TRBV27 and TRBJ1-2, with a tentative D call TRBD1 (6 bases). The V and J ends lost 5 bases and 7 bases respectively, with 20 bases between them. Germline CDR1 MNHEY, CDR2 SMNVEV (reference sequence). This CDR3 has 15 residues. The CDR3 DNA reads TGTGCCAGCAGTACACCGGGACAAGGGGCCCCTGGCTACACCTTC. Translated, it gives CASSTPGQGAPGYTF.

This clonotype was observed at least ten times. The gene calls are TRBV7-9 and TRBJ2-5; unclear D gene. Trimming took off 2 bases at V and 4 bases at J, with 17 bases between the two ends. This CDR3 has 16 residues. Germline V gives CDR1 SEHNR, CDR2 FQNEAQ (reference sequence). DNA for the CDR3: TGTGCCAGCAGCTTACCCCTGGGCCCCCCGGGAGAGACCCAGTACTTC. This encodes CASSLPLGPPGETQYF.

This chain connects TRBV11-2 to TRBJ2-7; D possibly uses TRBD1 or TRBD2 (5 bases each). Trimming pared 3 bases from V and 2 bases from J, leaving 14 bases between. The CDR3 consists of 15 residues. In germline, CDR1 is SGHAT, CDR2 FQNNGV. The CDR3 region has the DNA TGTGCCAGCAGCTTCGGGGCCAGGAGTACCTACGAGCAGTACTTC. Translated: CASSFGARSTYEQYF.

The chain joins TRBV29-1 to TRBJ2-2, with 7 bases fitting TRBD1. The CDR3 is 16 amino acids. Germline lookup yields CDR1 SQVTM and CDR2 ANQGSEA. The trim removed 4 bases at V and 0 bases at J, leaving 8 bases unmatched. The CDR3 region has the DNA TGCAGCGTTGGACAGGGCGACCCTTCGAACACCGGGGAGCTGTTTTTT. Its protein product is CSVGQGDPSNTGELFF.

This clonotype was detected many times. Germline is not matched at one junction end, which may reflect a read error. CDR3 residues: CASSEEGPRVF. The CDR3, as DNA: TGTGCCAGCAGTGAAGAGGGCCCTCGAGTCTTC. This chain joins TRBV2 and TRBJ2-7; D is unclear. The CDR3 totals 11 residues. Germline-derived CDR1 and CDR2 are SNHLY and FYNNEI.